Given below is one T cell receptor (beta chain) in context. Its antigen specificity is not known. Per-base qualities were not stored, and no clone one base away is much larger. This specimen comes from a study of control samples from healthy donors and cancer patients (dated by TCRdb to between 2020 and 2021). Counted from cysteine to phenylalanine, this CDR3 has 16 amino acids. The DNA shown is the 48-base CDR3, in frame from base 1. Trimming removed 3 bases from V and 4 bases from J; the gene matches leave 11 bases unexplained. The germline V gene provides CDR1 MDHEN and CDR2 SYDVKM. Library preparation used the immunoSEQ multiplex PCR assay. In its TCRdb copy, this immuneACCESS table keeps in-frame sequences only and misses some clones. Where compared with another copy, unresolved V genes explain less than half of these, and the others have no known cause. The sample table records over 200,000 clones; roughly four fifths of these occur just once. The biggest ten clones account for roughly 15% of the sample.

The material sequenced was PBMCs. Recombination joined TRBV28 with TRBJ2-7, with 8 central nucleotides matching TRBD1. This clonotype was obtained from an older woman with lung cancer. The CDR3 is CASSFGGQDLAYEQYF. At the DNA level, the sequence is TGTGCCAGCAGTTTTGGGGGACAGGACCTCGCTTACGAGCAGTACTTC. Joined to the reference TRBV28 and TRBJ2-7 proteins, this CDR3 gives the full variable domain: DVKVTQSSRYLVKRTGEKVFLECVQDMDHENMFWYRQDPGLGLRLIYFSYDVKMKEKGDIPEGYSVSREKKERFSLILESASTNQTSMYLCASSFGGQDLAYEQYFGPGTRLTVT.